The 19 T cell receptor beta chains reported below all come from one sample, sequenced in a study of blood T cells in healthy people across ages. Then a second PCR, running roughly 6 to 11 cycles, was carried out with a sample-barcoded 5' primer and a J-beta primer mix. TCRdb analysed the 5' RACE reads with MiXCR anew, one entry per CDR3 protein. Counted here are 540,000 or so distinct CDR3 sequences, around 50% occurring once; the ten biggest clones make up about 26%. The sample consisted of blood. These receptors originate from an elderly man in good health.

The J gene is TRBJ1-2, the V gene TRBV12-3 or TRBV12-4; D is unclear. The CDR3 covers 11 residues. Trimming pared 0 bases from V and 12 bases from J, leaving 8 bases between. The CDR3 DNA sequence: TGTGCCAGCAGTTTAGCGGGAGGAGACACCTTC. The encoded protein is CASSLAGGDTF.

The chain employs TRBV29-1 and TRBJ1-4; 12 nucleotides agree with TRBD1. V gave up 5 bases and J gave up 8 bases; unmatched junction bases: 6. Germline CDR1 reads SQVTM; CDR2 reads ANQGSEA. The CDR3 sequence is 14 residues long. CDR3 sequence: CSVLPGQGAEKLFF. CDR3 nucleotide sequence: TGCAGCGTTCTACCGGGACAGGGGGCAGAAAAACTGTTTTTT.

The chain's CDR3 is CSASPPGQLQETQYF. In DNA form, the CDR3 reads TGCAGTGCTAGTCCGCCGGGACAGCTCCAAGAGACCCAGTACTTC. The genes are TRBV20-1 and TRBJ2-5; 7 bases are shared with TRBD1. The CDR3 runs 15 residues. Germline CDR1 and CDR2: DFQATT and SNEGSKA (reference sequence). J gave up 1 base and V 3 bases, and 8 bases lay outside the gene matches.

The chain joins TRBV6-5 to TRBJ2-7, with 14 nucleotides matching TRBD2. V was clipped by 9 bases and J by 5 bases; unmatched bases: 12. The germline V gene has CDR1 MNHEY and CDR2 SVGAGI. This CDR3 is 16 amino acids long. CDR3 residues: CASTGGLAGVNDEQYF. The CDR3 DNA reads TGTGCCAGTACAGGGGGACTAGCGGGAGTCAACGACGAGCAGTACTTC.

The chain employs TRBV7-2 and TRBJ2-5; D is uncertain. Germline loops: CDR1 SGHTA, CDR2 FQGNSA. CDR3 length: 17 residues. Trimming took off 2 bases at V and 4 bases at J, with 20 bases between the two ends. This CDR3 reads CASSLRHTTPLGETQYF. CDR3 bases: TGTGCCAGCAGCTTAAGGCATACTACCCCCCTTGGAGAGACCCAGTACTTC.

The chain employs TRBV6-2 or TRBV6-3 and TRBJ2-1; D remains unclear. Germline CDR1 is MNHEY and CDR2 is SVGEGT. The CDR3 length is 12 residues. The V and J ends lost 0 bases and 10 bases respectively, with 7 bases between them. CDR3 nucleotides: TGTGCCAGCAGTTACTCGATTAGGGAGCAGTTCTTC. Amino acids: CASSYSIREQFF.

The chain has TRBV7-2 and TRBJ2-5, with 9 bases aligning to TRBD2. CDR3 length equals 14 residues. Germline loops: CDR1 SGHTA, CDR2 FQGNSA. V gave up 7 bases and J gave up 4 bases; unmatched junction bases: 7. The chain's CDR3 is CASNLAGSGETQYF. CDR3 coding DNA: TGTGCCAGCAACCTAGCGGGGTCGGGAGAGACCCAGTACTTC.

The chain is built from TRBV12-3 or TRBV12-4 and TRBJ2-3; 10 bases line up with TRBD1. This CDR3 has 17 residues. V lost 5 bases, J lost 5 bases, and 13 bases stayed unmatched. This chain's CDR3 is CASSPSDRGPRGDTQYF. CDR3 in DNA: TGTGCCAGCAGTCCGAGTGACAGGGGGCCTAGAGGAGATACGCAGTATTTT.

On this clonotype: A read error may produce the germline difference seen at one junction end. The CDR3 DNA is TGTGCCAGCAGCTCCAGACAGGGGACTATTGAAAAACTGTTTTTT. It encodes CASSSRQGTIEKLFF. The chain uses TRBV7-9 and TRBJ1-4; 8 bases line up with TRBD1. Germline loops: CDR1 SEHNR, CDR2 FQNEAQ (reference sequence). CDR3 length: 15 residues.

This CDR3 is CSFQKRGRETQYF. DNA of the CDR3: TGCAGCTTCCAAAAGAGAGGGCGGGAGACCCAGTACTTC. This rearrangement joins TRBV29-1 to TRBJ2-5; D may be TRBD2 (5 bases). The CDR3 consists of 13 residues. Deletions cut 8 bases from V and 5 bases from J, with 18 bases between. Per germline, CDR1 SQVTM and CDR2 ANQGSEA.

Turning to this clonotype: A much larger clone is a single base away; this may be a read error. The chain carries TRBV7-9 and TRBJ2-3; no clear D gene. Germline CDR1 is SEHNR and CDR2 is FQNEAQ (reference sequence). The CDR3 totals 20 residues. Trimming shortened V by 3 bases and J by 1 base, and 26 bases separated the two germline ends. The CDR3 loop is CASSFLPWVHRRARTDTQYF. The CDR3 nucleotides read TGTGCCAGCAGCTTCCTGCCGTGGGTCCACAGAAGGGCCCGCACAGATACGCAGTATTTT.

This rearrangement joins TRBV27 to TRBJ2-5; unclear D gene. The J call may be in error: the DNA end matches TRBJ2-7 better. The CDR3 is 19 residues long. Germline CDR1 is MNHEY and CDR2 is SMNVEV (reference sequence). As DNA, the CDR3 is TGTGCCAGCAGTTTACGCACCCTAACAAACGCCTTCAGCTCCTACGAGCAGTACTTC. This sequence encodes CASSLRTLTNAFSSYEQYF.

This chain uses TRBV20-1 with TRBJ2-7, with 7 bases matching TRBD1. V shed 6 bases and J 6 bases; nucleotides not matched to a gene: 8. Germline V gene sequence: CDR1 DFQATT, CDR2 SNEGSKA (reference sequence). The CDR3 totals 12 residues. The CDR3 here is CSADRTGGEQYF. Here the CDR3 DNA reads TGCAGTGCCGACCGGACAGGCGGCGAGCAGTACTTC.

The chain carries TRBV4-3 and TRBJ1-2, with 10 nucleotides matching TRBD1. This CDR3 has 16 residues. J was trimmed by 1 base and V by 2 bases; bases with no gene match: 4. Germline V lookup: CDR1 LGHNA, CDR2 YSLEER. This chain's CDR3 is CASSQPRTGGNYGYTF. The DNA of the CDR3 is TGCGCCAGCAGCCAACCCCGGACAGGGGGTAACTATGGCTACACCTTC.

This rearrangement joins TRBV9 to TRBJ2-3; D is perhaps TRBD2 (5 bases). From germline, CDR1 is SGDLS and CDR2 YYNGEE. The CDR3 has 15 amino acids. Between the trimmed V and J ends, which lost 0 bases and 3 bases, there was a span of 11 bases. For the CDR3, the DNA is TGTGCCAGCAGCGTAGGAGGGTGGGGAACAGATACGCAGTATTTT. This translates into CASSVGGWGTDTQYF.

The V and J genes are TRBV20-1 and TRBJ1-2, with D maybe TRBD1 (6 bases). There are 16 residues in the CDR3. Between the trimmed V and J ends, which lost 2 bases and 8 bases, there was a span of 24 bases. Germline CDR1 is DFQATT and CDR2 is SNEGSKA (reference sequence). The CDR3 DNA follows: TGCAGTGCTAGACCCAAAGGGGGGAACGGCTTGGGAGGCTACACCTTC. Its protein is CSARPKGGNGLGGYTF.

The chain combines TRBV11-2 with TRBJ2-1; a weak D match, TRBD1 (6 bases). CDR3 length: 13 amino acids. Per germline, CDR1 SGHAT and CDR2 FQNNGV. Trimming left V 2 bases short and J 9 bases short, with 11 bases between. Here the CDR3 reads CASSLTGFSEQFF. CDR3 coding DNA: TGTGCCAGCAGCTTAACAGGGTTCAGTGAGCAGTTCTTC.

The CDR3, as DNA: TGTGCCAGCAGCTTAGCGCGGTTCCCTAGTGAGCAGTTCTTC. This encodes CASSLARFPSEQFF. The chain has TRBV7-9 and TRBJ2-1, with D unclear. CDR3 length: 14 amino acids. V was pared by 0 bases and J by 9 bases, with 12 bases between. CDR1 and CDR2 from the germline V gene are SEHNR and FQNEAQ (reference sequence).

CDR3 in amino acids: CAWTTNTGELFF. The CDR3 DNA sequence: TGTGCCTGGACCACGAACACCGGGGAGCTGTTTTTT. The chain recombines TRBV30 with TRBJ2-2; no reliable D call. The CDR3 has 12 residues. Trimming removed 4 bases from V and 0 bases from J, with 3 bases in between. Germline lookup yields CDR1 GTSNPN and CDR2 SVGIG (reference sequence).